This T cell receptor (beta chain) came from a study of T cell changes during pregnancy in multiple sclerosis. Data came from immunoSEQ multiplex PCR; TCRdb stores just in-frame clones and leaves some out. The sample lists some 74,000 clones, roughly 92% occurring once. V was clipped by 3 bases and J by 0 bases, with 8 bases between them. CDR1 ENHRY and CDR2 SYGVKD come from the germline V gene. The CDR3 loop spans 15 amino acids. The V call is TRBV10-3, the J call TRBJ2-2; D not resolved. This TCR derives from a female donor with multiple sclerosis, enrolled in a pregnancy study. Sequencing was performed on peripheral blood, taken before pregnancy. The CDR3 protein is CAISDAQSNTGELFF. The CDR3 DNA reads TGTGCCATCAGTGACGCACAGTCGAACACCGGGGAGCTGTTTTTT.